Listed here are 9 T cell receptor beta chains from one sample, sequenced in a study of cytomegalovirus exposure and HLA in healthy donors. In the PCR, 60 Vbeta and 13 Jbeta primers were used. Profiled with immunoSEQ multiplex PCR; TCRdb holds only in-frame clones, not every one. The sample holds more than 100,000 clones, just over 65% seen once. Specimen: PBMCs. These receptors were obtained from a man between 18 and 29 years old in good health and CMV-seronegative.

This chain uses TRBV11-2 with TRBJ2-7; D perhaps matches TRBD2 (6 bases). CDR1 is SGHAT and CDR2 is FQNNGV in the germline V gene. CDR3 length: 14 amino acids. With 1 base removed from V and 4 bases from J, the gap between germline ends came to 11 bases. The CDR3: CASSLAGLAYEQYF. The CDR3 nucleotides are TGTGCCAGCAGCTTAGCGGGCCTAGCGTACGAGCAGTACTTC.

The rearrangement joins TRBV30 to TRBJ2-1, with D hard to call. The V and J ends lost 4 bases and 5 bases respectively, with 3 bases between them. This CDR3 spans 10 amino acids. Germline V gives CDR1 GTSNPN, CDR2 SVGIG (reference sequence). In nucleotides, the CDR3 is TGTGCCTGGACTAACAATGAGCAGTTCTTC. Its protein product is CAWTNNEQFF.

As for this clone: The junction departs from germline at one end; a sequencing error may be responsible. The J gene is TRBJ1-2, the V gene TRBV29-1; a possible D gene is TRBD1 (5 bases). CDR3 length: 10 residues. Germline CDR1 SQVTM, CDR2 ANQGSEA. In DNA form, the CDR3 reads TGCAGCGTGGGGGGGGATGGCTACCCCTTC. As protein: CSVGGDGYPF.

The chain uses TRBV5-8 and TRBJ1-1; TRBD1 is a possible D gene (5 bases). Germline V CDR1 and CDR2: SGHTS, YDEGEE. The CDR3 extends over 16 amino acids. Trimming pared 3 bases from V and 4 bases from J, leaving 19 bases between. The CDR3 loop is CASSSSVGHLSTEAFF. CDR3 sequence (DNA): TGTGCCAGCAGCTCGTCTGTTGGACATCTATCCACTGAAGCTTTCTTT.

The chain carries TRBV30 and TRBJ2-2, with 10 bases matching TRBD1. With V trimmed by 3 bases and J by 0 bases, 4 bases remained unmatched. The germline V gene has CDR1 GTSNPN and CDR2 SVGIG (reference sequence). This CDR3 spans 16 amino acids. The CDR3, as DNA: TGTGCCTGGAGCCGGGACAGGGGCGCGAACACCGGGGAGCTGTTTTTT. As protein: CAWSRDRGANTGELFF.

The rearrangement links TRBV19 to TRBJ2-7; 7 bases match TRBD1. Germline V gives CDR1 LNHDA, CDR2 SQIVND (reference sequence). The CDR3 is 13 residues long. Trimming at V came to 1 base and at J to 3 bases, leaving 0 bases not matched to a gene. The CDR3 protein is CASSIGDSYEQYF. CDR3 nucleotide sequence: TGTGCCAGTAGTATAGGGGACAGCTACGAGCAGTACTTC.

The chain has TRBV7-2 and TRBJ1-3, with D unresolved. This CDR3 comprises 19 residues. V lost 2 bases and J lost 0, with 20 bases in between. Germline-derived CDR1 and CDR2 are SGHTA and FQGNSA. The CDR3 loop reads CASSLSASGLLSSGNTIYF. The CDR3 DNA reads as TGTGCCAGCAGCTTAAGTGCTAGCGGCCTCTTGAGCTCTGGAAACACCATATATTTT. The entire variable domain, with the rest obtained from reference TRBV7-2 and TRBJ1-3, is as follows: GAGVSQSPSNKVTEKGKDVELRCDPISGHTALYWYRQSLGQGLEFLIYFQGNSAPDKSGLPSDRFSAERTGGSVSTLTIQRTQQEDSAVYLCASSLSASGLLSSGNTIYFGEGSWLTVV.

The chain uses TRBV5-1 and TRBJ2-3; D remains ambiguous. This CDR3 spans 15 amino acids. V was shortened by 0 bases and J by 2 bases, with 10 bases between the two germline ends. CDR1 is SGHRS, CDR2 YFSETQ, per germline. The DNA for the CDR3 is TGCGCCAGCAGCTTGGAGAAGCCCGTCACAGATACGCAGTATTTT. It codes for CASSLEKPVTDTQYF. The complete variable domain, with remaining parts taken from reference TRBV5-1 and TRBJ2-3, reads KAGVTQTPRYLIKTRGQQVTLSCSPISGHRSVSWYQQTPGQGLQFLFEYFSETQRNKGNFPGRFSGRQFSNSRSEMNVSTLELGDSALYLCASSLEKPVTDTQYFGPGTRLTVL.

This clone was found a few times. This chain links TRBV19 with TRBJ1-5; D unresolved. The length of the CDR3 is 17 residues. V dropped 5 bases and J dropped 2 bases, with 19 bases sitting between them. The germline CDR1 and CDR2 sequences are LNHDA and SQIVND (reference sequence). The CDR3 here is CASSLHSGSFRNQPQHF. CDR3 in DNA: TGTGCCAGTAGTCTCCATTCCGGGAGTTTTCGCAATCAGCCCCAGCATTTT.